The 20 T cell receptor beta chains below all came from one sample that was sequenced in a study of T-cell memory formation after mild COVID-19. TCRdb fed the 5' RACE reads into MiXCR, producing one record per CDR3 protein. The top ten hold about 40% of the sample, which has approximately 89,000 distinct CDR3 sequences, around a quarter seen once. Sequencing was performed on PBMCs or a T cell subset sorted from them (not recorded which). These receptor sequences come from a man younger than 30 who had mild COVID-19 (a few samples of this study predate the infection). Cell type and time point are not known.

This clonotype was counted many times. The chain has TRBV19 and TRBJ2-1; TRBD1 or TRBD2 may be the D gene (6 bases each). Germline CDR1 and CDR2: LNHDA and SQIVND (reference sequence). CDR3 length equals 15 residues. Trimming left V 3 bases short and J 2 bases short, with 11 bases between. The CDR3 spells CASSIEGGAYNEQFF. The CDR3 DNA reads as TGTGCCAGTAGTATTGAGGGGGGCGCCTACAATGAGCAGTTCTTC.

Points on this clonotype: This could be a read error, since a much larger clone is one nucleotide away. The chain recombines TRBV5-6 with TRBJ2-7; tentatively, D is TRBD1 (6 bases). CDR1 and CDR2 from the germline V gene are SGHDT and YYEEEE. V lost 4 bases, J lost 0 bases, and 11 bases lay in between. This CDR3 has 14 amino acids. The CDR3 DNA follows: TGTGCCAGCAGCCCGGGACACGGCTCCTACGAGCAGTACTTC. Its protein product is CASSPGHGSYEQYF. Using reference TRBV5-6 and TRBJ2-7 for the parts outside the CDR3, the full variable domain is DAGVTQSPTHLIKTRGQQVTLRCSPKSGHDTVSWYQQALGQGPQFIFQYYEEEERQRGNFPDRFSGHQFPNYSSELNVNALLLGDSALYLCASSPGHGSYEQYFGPGTRLTVT.

This clonotype was observed a handful of times. V gene TRBV20-1 combines with J gene TRBJ1-2; no definite D call. The germline V and J ends were trimmed by 5 bases and 0 bases, with 13 bases remaining between them. CDR1 is DFQATT, CDR2 SNEGSKA, per germline (reference sequence). This CDR3 is built from 14 residues. In nucleotides, the CDR3 is TGCAGTGCTGTAGAGATCGGGGCTAACTATGGCTACACCTTC. This gives the protein CSAVEIGANYGYTF.

The table lists this clonotype with a few counts. The V and J genes are TRBV6-2 or TRBV6-3 and TRBJ2-3; D is unresolved. V was trimmed by 6 bases and J by 6 bases, leaving 10 bases between them. The CDR3 totals 12 residues. Germline V gene lookup returns CDR1 MNHEY and CDR2 SVGEGT. The CDR3 loop reads CASSTTDDTQYF. The CDR3 DNA reads TGTGCCAGCAGCACGACGGATGATACGCAGTATTTT.

The CDR3 DNA sequence: TGTGCCAGCAGCTCCCCCCGTGGGAGCGGGAGGCAAGAGACCCAGTACTTC. This codes for CASSSPRGSGRQETQYF. V usage is TRBV11-2 and J usage is TRBJ2-5, with 9 bases matching TRBD2. CDR1 is SGHAT and CDR2 is FQNNGV in the germline V gene. Trimming took 4 bases from V and 2 from J; bases not matched to a gene: 11. The CDR3 totals 17 residues.

This sequence joins TRBV7-9 and TRBJ2-2; D remains unclear. The V end was cut by 4 bases, the J end by 3 bases, with 18 bases between. The CDR3 runs 17 residues. The germline CDR1 and CDR2 sequences are SEHNR and FQNEAQ (reference sequence). CDR3 protein: CASSSPLSLLYTGELFF. The CDR3 DNA reads TGTGCCAGCAGCTCCCCTCTCTCCCTTCTTTACACCGGGGAGCTGTTTTTT.

This clonotype showed up just once. The V gene is TRBV11-2, the J gene TRBJ2-7, with 10 nucleotides matching TRBD1. Germline CDR1 SGHAT, CDR2 FQNNGV. The CDR3 length is 17 residues. Trimming took 3 bases from V and 1 from J; bases not matched to a gene: 9. Here the CDR3 reads CASSFGQGGIGSYEQYF. The CDR3 nucleotides are TGTGCCAGCAGCTTCGGACAGGGGGGTATTGGGTCCTACGAGCAGTACTTC.

This clonotype has more than one count but fewer than ten. The rearrangement joins TRBV7-9 to TRBJ1-1; D unclear. V lost 4 bases and J 1 base, leaving 10 bases between the germline ends. Germline CDR1 and CDR2: SEHNR and FQNEAQ (reference sequence). The CDR3 sequence is 14 residues long. CDR3 in amino acids: CASSYPDGNTEAFF. DNA of the CDR3: TGTGCCAGCAGCTACCCCGACGGGAACACTGAAGCTTTCTTT.

This clonotype was seen a handful of times. The gene calls are TRBV2 and TRBJ1-5, with no clear D. The CDR3 consists of 16 residues. CDR1 is SNHLY and CDR2 is FYNNEI in the germline V gene. V lost 4 bases and J lost 1, with 14 bases in between. The CDR3 is CASSGEHGVSNQPQHF. CDR3 nucleotide sequence: TGTGCCAGCAGTGGGGAACATGGAGTGAGCAATCAGCCCCAGCATTTT.

In its sample, this clonotype was seen a few times. This chain links TRBV5-5 with TRBJ2-3, with a weak D call TRBD1 (6 bases). Germline values: CDR1 SGHKS, CDR2 YYEKEE (reference sequence). V lost 3 bases to trimming and J lost 6 bases, with 11 bases between them. The CDR3 extends over 13 amino acids. The CDR3 reads CASSSAGQDTQYF. The CDR3, as DNA: TGTGCCAGCAGCTCCGCCGGACAGGATACGCAGTATTTT.

This clonotype was seen a handful of times. V gene TRBV4-1 combines with J gene TRBJ2-3; D gene unclear. Trimming shortened V by 1 base and J by 4 bases, and 6 bases separated the two germline ends. Germline V gene lookup returns CDR1 MGHRA and CDR2 YSYEKL. The CDR3 sequence is 13 residues long. Written as DNA, the CDR3 is TGCGCCAGCAGCCAAGTTCCCGCAGATACGCAGTATTTT. It encodes CASSQVPADTQYF.

The chain has TRBV6-1 and TRBJ1-2; no clear D gene. CDR1 is MNHNS, CDR2 SASEGT, per germline. V lost 1 base and J lost 6, with 15 bases in between. This CDR3 has 15 amino acids. The DNA of the CDR3 is TGTGCCAGCAGTGAAGACTTCACCCGGGCGGATGGCTACACCTTC. It encodes CASSEDFTRADGYTF.

The rearrangement uses TRBV5-1 and TRBJ1-1; D unresolved. V lost 4 bases, J lost 1 base, and 17 bases lay in between. Germline CDR1 is SGHRS and CDR2 is YFSETQ. The CDR3 loop spans 16 amino acids. Written as DNA, the CDR3 is TGCGCCAGCAGCCATTCACAATTTTGGGGGAACACTGAAGCTTTCTTT. The encoded protein is CASSHSQFWGNTEAFF.

The V and J genes are TRBV20-1 and TRBJ1-4; tentative D call: TRBD1 (6 bases). Trimming took off 5 bases at V and 0 bases at J, with 16 bases between the two ends. The germline gives CDR1 DFQATT, CDR2 SNEGSKA (reference sequence). This CDR3 spans 16 amino acids. The CDR3 DNA sequence: TGCAGTGCTGTTCGGGGGGCGCATGCAACTAATGAAAAACTGTTTTTT. This translates into CSAVRGAHATNEKLFF.

This rearrangement joins TRBV7-3 to TRBJ2-6; tentatively, D is TRBD2 (6 bases). The CDR3 runs to 15 residues. Germline V CDR1 and CDR2: SGHTA, FQGTGA. The germline V and J ends were trimmed by 2 bases and 2 bases, with 7 bases remaining between them. The CDR3: CASSLSGAGANVLTF. The CDR3, as DNA: TGTGCCAGCAGCTTATCGGGGGCTGGGGCCAACGTCCTGACTTTC.

V and J are TRBV10-3 and TRBJ2-1; D is uncertain. The V and J ends lost 2 bases and 5 bases respectively, with 4 bases between them. Per the germline V gene, CDR1 is ENHRY and CDR2 is SYGVKD. The CDR3 extends over 12 amino acids. The CDR3 loop reads CAISETNNEQFF. The CDR3 DNA reads TGTGCCATCAGTGAGACGAACAATGAGCAGTTCTTC.

A single count supports this clonotype. The rearrangement joins TRBV27 to TRBJ2-7, with 8 bases that match TRBD2. Losses at the gene ends were 3 bases for V and 7 bases for J; bases not matched to a gene: 8. This CDR3 has 14 residues. CDR1 and CDR2 (germline): MNHEY, SMNVEV (reference sequence). Here the CDR3 reads CASSLIAGGGEQYV. The CDR3 DNA reads as TGTGCCAGCAGTTTGATAGCTGGCGGGGGGGAGCAGTACGTC.

The CDR3 protein is CASSPSGTGDGELFF. The DNA for the CDR3 is TGTGCCAGCAGCCCCTCCGGGACGGGGGATGGAGAACTGTTTTTT. The V gene is TRBV7-9, the J gene TRBJ1-4; D might be TRBD1 (5 bases). Germline V lookup: CDR1 SEHNR, CDR2 FQNEAQ (reference sequence). V was trimmed by 5 bases and J by 12 bases, leaving 22 bases between them. This CDR3 region has 15 residues. Together with reference TRBV7-9 and TRBJ1-4, the CDR3 gives the full variable domain: DTGVSQNPRHKITKRGQNVTFRCDPISEHNRLYWYRQTLGQGPEFLTYFQNEAQLEKSRLLSDRFSAERPKGSFSTLEIQRTEQGDSAMYLCASSPSGTGDGELFFGSGTQLSVL.

A few counts support this clonotype. This chain links TRBV25-1 with TRBJ2-1; no reliable D call. This CDR3 has 11 amino acids. Germline V gene sequence: CDR1 MGHDK, CDR2 SYGVNS. V dropped 3 bases and J dropped 8 bases, with 5 bases sitting between them. The CDR3 DNA sequence: TGTGCCAGCAGTGATGTATATGAGCAGTTCTTC. This encodes CASSDVYEQFF.

By proportion, this clonotype is medium-sized. The rearrangement uses TRBV6-4 and TRBJ2-1; TRBD2 matches 10 bases. V gave up 0 bases and J gave up 6 bases; unmatched junction bases: 2. The CDR3 extends over 15 amino acids. Germline V gives CDR1 MRHNA, CDR2 SNTAGT. The CDR3 region has the DNA TGTGCCAGCAGTGACTCAGCGGGGGGGCCCAATGAGCAGTTCTTC. Residues: CASSDSAGGPNEQFF.